This T cell receptor (beta chain) was obtained from a study of cytomegalovirus exposure and HLA in healthy donors. The ends were cut back, 2 bases at V and 6 bases at J, with 8 bases in the middle. Germline lookup yields CDR1 SGHRS and CDR2 YFSETQ. CDR3 length: 13 amino acids. Clones were read by immunoSEQ multiplex PCR, and TCRdb kept only the in-frame ones, dropping some. The sample contains under 250,000 clones, about nine tenths of which appear only once. For this clone: Its specificity is unknown.

The study, taken as a whole, reports: Most sequenced TCRs were rare (though some public TCRs occurred in many donors). In vitro testing confirmed three CMV-associated chains as specific for CMV antigens.

This TCR was recovered from a woman between 18 and 30 years old in good health and CMV-seropositive. The J gene is TRBJ2-2, the V gene TRBV5-1, with D unclear. The sample was PBMCs. CDR3 in DNA: TGCGCCAGCAGCTTCGGTTCTTCCGGGGAGCTGTTTTTT. Its protein is CASSFGSSGELFF.